A single sample gave rise to the 30 T cell receptor beta chains below, sequenced in a study of blood T cell repertoires in COVID-19. TCRdb keeps only in-frame clones here, not all; method: immunoSEQ multiplex PCR. The sample lists about 230,000 clones, approximately 80% occurring once. The sample consisted of peripheral blood. The source of these receptors is a woman aged 40 to 50 who had recovered from COVID-19.

The chain combines TRBV28 with TRBJ1-2; D remains ambiguous. Per the germline V gene, CDR1 is MDHEN and CDR2 is SYDVKM. The CDR3 sequence is 12 residues long. V gave up 2 bases and J gave up 5 bases, with 6 bases separating them. This CDR3 reads CASSLPGYGYTF. Written as DNA, the CDR3 is TGTGCCAGCAGTTTACCCGGGTATGGCTACACCTTC.

CDR3 nucleotide sequence: TGTGCCAGCAGTTACTCGACTTGGCAGCCGAACACTGAAGCTTTCTTT. It specifies CASSYSTWQPNTEAFF. The chain carries TRBV6-2 or TRBV6-3 and TRBJ1-1; no clear D. The V gene lost 0 bases and the J gene lost 1 base, with 12 bases spanning the gap. Germline V gives CDR1 MNHEY, CDR2 SVGEGT. The length of the CDR3 is 16 residues.

This clone occurred once. The chain carries TRBV12-5 and TRBJ2-7; 9 bases agree with TRBD1. Looked up from germline, CDR1 is LGHNT and CDR2 is FRNRAP. With V trimmed by 6 bases and J by 3 bases, 3 bases remained unmatched. The CDR3 is 13 amino acids. The CDR3 region has the DNA TGTGCTAGTGGATTGACAGGGGGCTACGAGCAGTACTTC. Protein product: CASGLTGGYEQYF. Using reference TRBV12-5 and TRBJ2-7 for the parts outside the CDR3, the full variable domain is DARVTQTPRHKVTEMGQEVTMRCQPILGHNTVFWYRQTMMQGLELLAYFRNRAPLDDSGMPKDRFSAEMPDATLATLKIQPSEPRDSAVYFCASGLTGGYEQYFGPGTRLTVT.

The chain links TRBV20-1 to TRBJ2-5, with D hard to call. V gave up 2 bases and J gave up 5 bases, with 3 bases separating them. The CDR3 covers 10 residues. Germline V gene data show CDR1 as DFQATT and CDR2 as SNEGSKA (reference sequence). CDR3 in amino acids: CSARSETQYF. CDR3 nucleotides: TGCAGTGCTAGATCTGAGACCCAGTACTTC.

This chain connects TRBV30 to TRBJ2-5, with D unresolved. This CDR3 is 16 amino acids long. The V end was cut by 0 bases, the J end by 2 bases, with 16 bases between. The germline V gene has CDR1 GTSNPN and CDR2 SVGIG (reference sequence). The CDR3 bases are TGTGCCTGGAGTGTACCTTGGAGCTATGGGCAAGAGACCCAGTACTTC. This translates into CAWSVPWSYGQETQYF.

This clone was seen a few times. This sequence joins TRBV2 and TRBJ2-5, with 7 positions matching TRBD2. Germline assignment: CDR1 SNHLY and CDR2 FYNNEI. V trimming: 6 bases; J trimming: 3 bases; junction bases outside the gene matches: 7. The CDR3 consists of 14 residues. As DNA, the CDR3 is TGTGCCAGCAGCCCCGGGACTAACAAAGAGACCCAGTACTTC. It codes for CASSPGTNKETQYF.

This CDR3 is CASSSKNRLRDRSYEQYF. The CDR3 region has the DNA TGCGCCAGCAGCTCTAAAAACCGACTTCGGGACAGGTCCTACGAGCAGTACTTC. J is TRBJ2-7 and V is TRBV5-1; 8 bases map to TRBD1. Trimming took 3 bases from V and 1 from J; bases not matched to a gene: 15. Germline V gene lookup returns CDR1 SGHRS and CDR2 YFSETQ. This CDR3 contains 18 residues.

The chain recombines TRBV9 with TRBJ2-3; 7 positions agree with TRBD2. The CDR3 is made up of 13 amino acids. The junction had 2 bases not matched to a gene; V was cut back by 7 bases and J by 0 bases. The V gene's germline CDR1 is SGDLS and CDR2 YYNGEE. CDR3 sequence (DNA): TGTGCCAGCGGCGGGAGTAGCACAGATACGCAGTATTTT. Amino acids: CASGGSSTDTQYF.

The J gene is TRBJ1-4, the V gene TRBV6-5, with D unresolved. The CDR3 consists of 11 residues. Germline CDR1 MNHEY, CDR2 SVGAGI. The V gene lost 6 bases and the J gene lost 6 bases, with 5 bases spanning the gap. In DNA, the CDR3 is TGTGCCAGCAGGTCCGATGAAAAACTGTTTTTT. Protein: CASRSDEKLFF.

The chain carries TRBV2 and TRBJ2-7; 10 bases are shared with TRBD1. V lost 7 bases and J lost 7; bases outside the gene matches: 10. Germline V CDR1 and CDR2: SNHLY, FYNNEI. The CDR3 consists of 14 residues. CDR3 sequence (DNA): TGTGCCAGCAAAGGGACAGGGGATGGCGGGGAGCAGTACTTC. Amino acid sequence: CASKGTGDGGEQYF.

The chain combines TRBV28 with TRBJ2-3; TRBD2 aligns across 10 bases. V was clipped by 2 bases and J by 5 bases; unmatched bases: 4. Germline-derived CDR1 and CDR2 are MDHEN and SYDVKM. This CDR3 spans 15 amino acids. In DNA form, the CDR3 reads TGTGCCAGCAGTTTACCTAGCGGGGGCGGAGATACGCAGTATTTT. Its protein product is CASSLPSGGGDTQYF.

V is TRBV4-1 and J is TRBJ2-1; D uncertain. Deletions cut 0 bases from V and 0 bases from J, with 9 bases between. CDR3 length equals 16 residues. Germline CDR1 MGHRA, CDR2 YSYEKL. The CDR3 nucleotides are TGCGCCAGCAGCCAAGATTCGCGGAGCTCCTACAATGAGCAGTTCTTC. Translated, it gives CASSQDSRSSYNEQFF.

This clone has a handful of counts. The chain is built from TRBV4-1 and TRBJ2-7, with a weak D call TRBD1 (5 bases). Trimming stripped 0 bases from V and 4 bases from J, with 7 bases between. The CDR3 has 13 residues. From germline, CDR1 is MGHRA and CDR2 YSYEKL. Here the CDR3 reads CASSQEGQYEQYF. As DNA, the CDR3 is TGCGCCAGCAGCCAAGAGGGGCAGTACGAGCAGTACTTC.

The chain has TRBV5-1 and TRBJ2-7; TRBD2 is a possible D gene (5 bases). The V and J ends lost 4 bases and 5 bases respectively, with 19 bases between them. Germline CDR1 is SGHRS and CDR2 is YFSETQ. This CDR3 has 15 residues. Here the CDR3 reads CASSASDFFSDEQYF. CDR3 in DNA: TGCGCCAGCAGCGCCTCGGACTTCTTCTCGGACGAGCAGTACTTC.

In DNA, the CDR3 is TGTGCCAGCAGCTCGGGACAGGGGGGCGACTATGGCTACACCTTC. Translation: CASSSGQGGDYGYTF. This chain connects TRBV5-4 to TRBJ1-2; TRBD1 agrees at 11 bases. Germline assignment: CDR1 SGHNT and CDR2 YYREEE (reference sequence). The CDR3 length is 15 residues. V trimming: 3 bases; J trimming: 3 bases; junction bases outside the gene matches: 4.

The rearrangement joins TRBV3-1 (or the pseudogene TRBV3-2) to TRBJ1-2; D gene uncertain. The CDR3 runs 12 residues. Trimming shortened V by 2 bases and J by 5 bases, and 6 bases separated the two germline ends. CDR1 is LGHDT, CDR2 YNNKEL, per germline (reference sequence). DNA for the CDR3: TGTGCCAGCAGCCAATCAGTGTATGGCTACACCTTC. It yields the protein CASSQSVYGYTF.

The V call is TRBV3-1 (or the pseudogene TRBV3-2), the J call TRBJ2-5, with D possibly matching TRBD2 (6 bases). Germline V gene data show CDR1 as LGHDT and CDR2 as YNNKEL (reference sequence). Between the trimmed V and J ends, which lost 1 base and 3 bases, there was a span of 9 bases. CDR3 length: 14 residues. The CDR3 region has the DNA TGTGCCAGCAGCCAAGGGGGGACTGAAGAGACCCAGTACTTC. Translation: CASSQGGTEETQYF.

CDR3 region: CASSPEAIRNTEAFF. In DNA, the CDR3 is TGTGCCAGCAGCCCCGAGGCAATTCGGAACACTGAAGCTTTCTTT. V and J are TRBV2 and TRBJ1-1; no definite D call. From germline, CDR1 is SNHLY and CDR2 FYNNEI. The CDR3 contains 15 residues. V was pared by 6 bases and J by 1 base, with 15 bases between.

The rearrangement uses TRBV6-5 and TRBJ2-7, with 10 bases that match TRBD1. The CDR3 runs to 14 residues. CDR1 is MNHEY and CDR2 is SVGAGI in the germline V gene. Germline trimming cut 4 bases from V and 6 bases from J; bases unmatched to any gene: 6. The CDR3 DNA reads as TGTGCCAGCAGTTCGGCCGGGACAGGGGTCGAGCAGTACTTC. Translated, it gives CASSSAGTGVEQYF.

The chain couples TRBV30 to TRBJ1-4; TRBD1 matches 8 bases. The CDR3 is 14 amino acids. Germline V lookup: CDR1 GTSNPN, CDR2 SVGIG (reference sequence). V lost 1 base and J lost 6; bases outside the gene matches: 4. CDR3 amino acids: CAWSATGGYEKLFF. The CDR3 bases are TGTGCCTGGAGTGCCACAGGGGGTTATGAAAAACTGTTTTTT.

J is TRBJ2-1 and V is TRBV11-3; a possible D gene is TRBD2 (7 bases). The CDR3 has 15 residues. Germline-derived CDR1 and CDR2 are SGHNT and YENEEA. Trimming removed 3 bases from V and 10 bases from J, with 19 bases in between. CDR3 nucleotide sequence: TGTGCCAGCAGCTTTGGGGGGGCTGGTTTGAGCGAGCAGTTCTTC. This sequence encodes CASSFGGAGLSEQFF.

This chain joins TRBV19 and TRBJ1-1, with D possibly matching TRBD1 (6 bases). V lost 7 bases, J lost 5 bases, and 23 bases lay in between. Germline V CDR1 and CDR2: LNHDA, SQIVND (reference sequence). The CDR3 extends over 16 amino acids. The chain's CDR3 is CASTRGGKQGRTEAFF. The CDR3 region has the DNA TGTGCCAGTACCAGAGGTGGGAAGCAGGGGAGAACTGAAGCTTTCTTT. Variable domain in full (rest from reference TRBV19 and TRBJ1-1): DGGITQSPKYLFRKEGQNVTLSCEQNLNHDAMYWYRQDPGQGLRLIYYSQIVNDFQKGDIAEGYSVSREKKESFPLTVTSAQKNPTAFYLCASTRGGKQGRTEAFFGQGTRLTVV.

This rearrangement joins TRBV6-5 to TRBJ1-4, with D uncertain. CDR1 is MNHEY, CDR2 SVGAGI, per germline. The CDR3 is 11 residues long. Trimming removed 6 bases from V and 12 bases from J, with 11 bases in between. The DNA for the CDR3 is TGTGCCAGCAGCGTATTCGGGGAACTGTTTTTT. Its protein product is CASSVFGELFF.

This clone was picked up a small number of times. The V call is TRBV5-6, the J call TRBJ1-2; D is ambiguous. Germline values: CDR1 SGHDT, CDR2 YYEEEE. V lost 0 bases and J 4 bases, leaving 7 bases between the germline ends. This CDR3 is built from 13 residues. The CDR3 loop is CASSLEAGYGYTF. CDR3 DNA sequence: TGTGCCAGCAGCTTGGAGGCGGGCTATGGCTACACCTTC.

The V gene is TRBV28, the J gene TRBJ2-7; the D is unclear. With 5 bases removed from V and 5 bases from J, the gap between germline ends came to 7 bases. The germline V gene encodes CDR1 MDHEN and CDR2 SYDVKM. The CDR3 contains 11 residues. The CDR3 DNA reads as TGTGCCAGCAGTCCCAGGAACGAGCAGTACTTC. Its translation: CASSPRNEQYF.

This chain links TRBV5-1 with TRBJ2-5; a possible D gene is TRBD2 (6 bases). V lost 0 bases and J 4 bases, leaving 19 bases between the germline ends. CDR3 length: 17 residues. CDR1 is SGHRS, CDR2 YFSETQ, per germline. For the CDR3, the DNA is TGCGCCAGCAGCTTGGGTTGGGGGGTACCCCCCCCAGAGACCCAGTACTTC. Amino acid sequence: CASSLGWGVPPPETQYF.

The chain uses TRBV7-2 and TRBJ1-1, with D tentatively TRBD1 (5 bases). The CDR3 contains 15 residues. V lost 1 base and J lost 1, with 10 bases in between. Germline loops: CDR1 SGHTA, CDR2 FQGNSA. The CDR3 is CASSLVVGGNTEAFF. CDR3 sequence (DNA): TGTGCCAGCAGCTTAGTGGTCGGGGGGAACACTGAAGCTTTCTTT.

Regarding this clone: The sample carries other DNA sequences with the same CDR3. The rearrangement uses TRBV30 and TRBJ1-5; D possibly corresponds to TRBD1 (5 bases). Germline CDR1 and CDR2: GTSNPN and SVGIG (reference sequence). The CDR3 has 13 amino acids. The ends were cut back, 2 bases at V and 5 bases at J, with 10 bases in the middle. The DNA for the CDR3 is TGTGCCTGGAGTCGTCAGGGTGATCAGCCCCAGCATTTT. It is translated as CAWSRQGDQPQHF. Together with reference TRBV30 and TRBJ1-5, the CDR3 gives the full variable domain: SQTIHQWPATLVQPVGSPLSLECTVEGTSNPNLYWYRQAAGRGLQLLFYSVGIGQISSEVPQNLSASRPQDRQFILSSKKLLLSDSGFYLCAWSRQGDQPQHFGDGTRLSIL.

This chain uses TRBV6-1 with TRBJ2-7; 9 bases fit TRBD1. The length of the CDR3 is 15 residues. Looked up from germline, CDR1 is MNHNS and CDR2 is SASEGT. V lost 0 bases, J lost 1 base, and 1 base stayed unmatched. The CDR3 DNA is TGTGCCAGCAGTGAAGCCGGGACAGGGTCCTACGAGCAGTACTTC. This codes for CASSEAGTGSYEQYF.

The chain recombines TRBV5-1 with TRBJ2-3; D not certain. V was shortened by 5 bases and J by 1 base, with 14 bases between the two germline ends. From germline, CDR1 is SGHRS and CDR2 YFSETQ. The CDR3 extends over 15 amino acids. CDR3 amino acids: CASSLSRKGTDTQYF. DNA of the CDR3: TGCGCCAGCAGTCTCTCCAGGAAGGGCACAGATACGCAGTATTTT.